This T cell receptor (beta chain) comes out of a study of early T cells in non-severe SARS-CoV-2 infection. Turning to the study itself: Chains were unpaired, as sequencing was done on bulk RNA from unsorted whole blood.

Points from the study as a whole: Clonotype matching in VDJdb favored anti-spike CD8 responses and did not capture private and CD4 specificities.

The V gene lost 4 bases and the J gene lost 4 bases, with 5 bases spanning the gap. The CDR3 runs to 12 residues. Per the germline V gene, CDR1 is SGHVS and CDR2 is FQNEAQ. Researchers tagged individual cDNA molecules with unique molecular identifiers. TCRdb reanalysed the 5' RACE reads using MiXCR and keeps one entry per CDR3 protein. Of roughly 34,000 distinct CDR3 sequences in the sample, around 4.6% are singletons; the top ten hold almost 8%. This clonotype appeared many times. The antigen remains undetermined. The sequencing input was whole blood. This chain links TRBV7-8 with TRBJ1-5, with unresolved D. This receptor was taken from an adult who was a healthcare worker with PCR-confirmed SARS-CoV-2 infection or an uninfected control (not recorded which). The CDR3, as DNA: TGTGCCAGCAGCTACAATAATCAGCCCCAGCATTTT. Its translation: CASSYNNQPQHF.